Below, 17 T cell receptor beta chains from the same sample are listed, as sequenced in a study of human T cells and chemical hapten exposure. TCRdb processed the RACE reads anew with MiXCR; each CDR3 protein has one entry. The sample has about 57,000 distinct CDR3 sequences, around 9.3% seen once; the top ten hold more than 10%. Time point reported: patch test 1, 2 weeks after DPC sensitization. Indicated treatment: therapeutic diphenylcyclopropenone sensitization with weekly scalp DPC. The sample in question was whole blood, obtained in connection with sensitization to the hapten diphenylcyclopropenone (DPC). These receptors all stem from a woman between 40 and 50 years old with alopecia areata. Some clones in this sample may be carry-over from other donors' samples.

This clonotype occurred many times. The rearrangement links TRBV7-2 to TRBJ2-3; tentative D call: TRBD2 (5 bases). The germline V gene has CDR1 SGHTA and CDR2 FQGNSA. This CDR3 is 14 amino acids long. V was trimmed by 1 base and J by 8 bases, leaving 13 bases between them. The CDR3 nucleotides read TGTGCCAGCAGCTTAGTTCGGCTAGCTGGTACGCAGTATTTT. This codes for CASSLVRLAGTQYF.

This clonotype was found many times. The chain uses TRBV5-5 and TRBJ2-3, with 8 nucleotides matching TRBD1. V lost 4 bases and J lost 3; bases outside the gene matches: 10. Germline assignment: CDR1 SGHKS and CDR2 YYEKEE (reference sequence). CDR3 size: 16 residues. DNA of the CDR3: TGTGCCAGCAGCACCCACCCAGGGGGCGCAACAGATACGCAGTATTTT. Its protein product is CASSTHPGGATDTQYF.

This clonotype has ten or more counts. CDR3 loop: CASSYSDNTDTQYF. The CDR3 DNA sequence: TGTGCCAGCAGTTACTCTGACAACACGGATACGCAGTATTTT. The chain carries TRBV6-5 and TRBJ2-3; the D is unclear. In germline, CDR1 is MNHEY, CDR2 SVGAGI. CDR3 length: 14 residues. Between the trimmed V and J ends, which lost 0 bases and 6 bases, there was a span of 10 bases.

This clonotype was seen repeatedly, ten times or more. This chain links TRBV20-1 with TRBJ1-4, with D maybe TRBD1 (6 bases). Trimming removed 1 base from V and 6 bases from J, with 12 bases in between. CDR1 and CDR2 (germline): DFQATT, SNEGSKA (reference sequence). The CDR3 is made up of 14 amino acids. The CDR3 bases are TGCAGTGCTAGAGTCAGGGGTATGGATGAAAAACTGTTTTTT. Translation gives CSARVRGMDEKLFF.

V and J are TRBV9 and TRBJ2-2, with 13 nucleotides matching TRBD2. Per germline, CDR1 SGDLS and CDR2 YYNGEE. V shed 2 bases, J shed 5 bases, and the junction held 0 bases outside the gene matches. CDR3 length equals 15 residues. The CDR3 is CASSVGLAGTGELFF. The CDR3 bases are TGTGCCAGCAGCGTGGGACTAGCGGGGACCGGGGAGCTGTTTTTT.

In its sample, this clonotype was seen many times. The genes are TRBV12-3 or TRBV12-4 and TRBJ1-2; D not certain. Trimming pared 5 bases from V and 5 bases from J, leaving 12 bases between. The CDR3 sequence is 13 residues long. CDR3 in DNA: TGTGCCAGCAGTCCGCCGGGTACATATGGCTACACCTTC. Translation gives CASSPPGTYGYTF.

This clonotype has a handful of counts. The rearrangement uses TRBV9 and TRBJ2-3; 9 nucleotides line up with TRBD2. CDR1 is SGDLS and CDR2 is YYNGEE in the germline V gene. The V segment lost 2 bases and the J segment 5 bases; nucleotides outside the gene matches: 6. There are 15 residues in the CDR3. The CDR3 DNA is TGTGCCAGCAGCGTCTTAGCGGGGGAGGGAGATACGCAGTATTTT. It specifies CASSVLAGEGDTQYF.

Many counts were recorded for this clonotype. The gene calls are TRBV7-9 and TRBJ2-3; TRBD2 aligns across 8 bases. The CDR3 consists of 17 residues. V shed 5 bases and J 1 base; nucleotides not matched to a gene: 11. Germline values: CDR1 SEHNR, CDR2 FQNEAQ (reference sequence). The CDR3 bases are TGTGCCAGCAGCGCGGGACTAGTCGAACTCGGCACAGATACGCAGTATTTT. Protein sequence: CASSAGLVELGTDTQYF.

This clonotype was counted many times. The CDR3 here is CASSPTGQETQYF. The CDR3, as DNA: TGTGCCAGTAGTCCGACTGGTCAAGAGACCCAGTACTTC. This rearrangement joins TRBV19 to TRBJ2-5; D is unresolved. CDR1 and CDR2 from the germline V gene are LNHDA and SQIVND (reference sequence). CDR3 length: 13 residues. V lost 5 bases, J lost 2 bases, and 9 bases lay in between.

This clonotype showed up many times. The gene calls are TRBV29-1 and TRBJ2-5; the D gene is possibly TRBD2 (6 bases). Trimming cost V 1 base and J 5 bases, with 11 bases left between them. Germline assignment: CDR1 SQVTM and CDR2 ANQGSEA. This CDR3 is 13 amino acids long. CDR3 in amino acids: CSVEGRLAETQYF. For the CDR3, the DNA is TGCAGCGTTGAAGGGCGGCTAGCGGAGACCCAGTACTTC.

This clonotype has a handful of counts. The CDR3 loop is CASSLRESGRYNEQFF. CDR3 coding DNA: TGTGCCAGCAGCTTACGAGAGAGCGGGAGATACAATGAGCAGTTCTTC. The V call is TRBV21-1, the J call TRBJ2-1; TRBD2 is the table's D call, not checked against the DNA. TRBV21-1 is a documented pseudogene. The CDR3 is 16 amino acids.

This clonotype has at least ten counts. J is TRBJ1-1 and V is TRBV12-3 or TRBV12-4; no definite D call. Trimming removed 3 bases from V and 11 bases from J, with 13 bases in between. The CDR3 has 12 residues. This chain's CDR3 is CASSFSATEAFF. DNA for the CDR3: TGTGCCAGCAGTTTTAGTGCCACGGAGGCTTTCTTT.

This clonotype was detected a few times. The CDR3 sequence: CASSLPRGGEQFF. The CDR3 nucleotides are TGTGCCAGCAGTTTACCCAGGGGTGGAGAGCAGTTCTTC. V gene TRBV27 combines with J gene TRBJ2-1, with D possibly TRBD1 on 6 matching bases. The CDR3 is made up of 13 amino acids. Germline lookup yields CDR1 MNHEY and CDR2 SMNVEV (reference sequence). V was cut by 2 bases and J by 10 bases, with 12 bases left in between.

The chain employs TRBV25-1 and TRBJ2-7, with a possible D match to TRBD1 (6 bases). V was clipped by 4 bases and J by 5 bases, with 9 bases between them. The CDR3 is 12 amino acids. Looked up from germline, CDR1 is MGHDK and CDR2 is SYGVNS. CDR3 sequence: CASSGTGNEQYF. DNA for the CDR3: TGTGCCAGCAGTGGCACAGGGAACGAGCAGTACTTC.

This clonotype has at least ten counts. The gene calls are TRBV4-2 and TRBJ1-4; D unresolved. CDR3 length equals 16 residues. V dropped 1 base and J dropped 8 bases, with 17 bases sitting between them. Germline CDR1 reads LGHNA; CDR2 reads YNFKEQ. The CDR3 here is CASSQVIVGVGEKLFF. DNA for the CDR3: TGTGCCAGCAGCCAAGTGATTGTCGGGGTGGGAGAAAAACTGTTTTTT.

This clonotype was counted ten times or more. This sequence joins TRBV29-1 and TRBJ2-1; D call uncertain. This CDR3 is 13 amino acids long. Germline assignment: CDR1 SQVTM and CDR2 ANQGSEA. The ends were cut back, 4 bases at V and 6 bases at J, with 13 bases in the middle. The CDR3, as DNA: TGCAGCGTTGGGGAACGGACCCTCAATGAGCAGTTCTTC. Residues: CSVGERTLNEQFF.

The chain employs TRBV7-9 and TRBJ2-4, with D perhaps assigned TRBD1 or TRBD2 (5 bases each). V lost 9 bases to trimming and J lost 5 bases, with 20 bases between them. The germline gives CDR1 SEHNR, CDR2 FQNEAQ (reference sequence). The CDR3 runs to 15 residues. CDR3 bases: TGTGCCAGTACGAGTGGGACGGCTCTTGAAAACATTCAGTACTTC. Protein sequence: CASTSGTALENIQYF.